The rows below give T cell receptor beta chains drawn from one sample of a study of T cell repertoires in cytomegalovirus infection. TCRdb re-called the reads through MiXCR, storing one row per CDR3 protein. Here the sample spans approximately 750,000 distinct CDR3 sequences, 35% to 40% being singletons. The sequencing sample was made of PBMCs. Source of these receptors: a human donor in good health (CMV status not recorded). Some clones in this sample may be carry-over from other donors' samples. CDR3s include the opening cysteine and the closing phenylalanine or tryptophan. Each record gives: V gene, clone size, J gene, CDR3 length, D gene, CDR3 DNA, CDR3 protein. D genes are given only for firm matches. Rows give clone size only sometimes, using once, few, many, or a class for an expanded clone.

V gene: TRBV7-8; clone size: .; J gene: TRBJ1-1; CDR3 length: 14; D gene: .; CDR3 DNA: TGTGCCAGCAGCTTACGGGGCATGGGCGCTGAAGCTTTCTTT; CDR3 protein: CASSLRGMGAEAFF
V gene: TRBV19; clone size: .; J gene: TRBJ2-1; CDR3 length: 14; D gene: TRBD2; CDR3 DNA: TGTGCCAGTAGCTGGACTAGCGGGAGGACAGAGCAGTTCTTC; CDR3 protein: CASSWTSGRTEQFF
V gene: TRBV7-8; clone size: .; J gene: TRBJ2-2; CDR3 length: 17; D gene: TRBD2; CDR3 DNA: TGTGCCAGCAGCTTAGTGGCACTAGCGGGGAACACCGGGGAGCTGTTTTTT; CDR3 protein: CASSLVALAGNTGELFF
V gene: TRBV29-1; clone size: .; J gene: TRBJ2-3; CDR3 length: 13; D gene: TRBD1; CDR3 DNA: TGCAGCGTCCGGACAGGGAGCACAGATACGCAGTATTTT; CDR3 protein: CSVRTGSTDTQYF
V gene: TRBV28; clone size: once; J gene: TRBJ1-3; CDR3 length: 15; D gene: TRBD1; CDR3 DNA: TGTGCCAGCAGAGAACAGGGGGCGCCTGGAAACACCATATATTTT; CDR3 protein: CASREQGAPGNTIYF
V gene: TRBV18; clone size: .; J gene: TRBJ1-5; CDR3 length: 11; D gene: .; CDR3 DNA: TGTGCCAGCTCACCAATGGTGGAAAAGCATTTT; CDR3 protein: CASSPMVEKHF
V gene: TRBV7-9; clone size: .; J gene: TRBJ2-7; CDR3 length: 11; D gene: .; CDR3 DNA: TGTGCCAGCAGCTTGGGGACGGCTCCTACATTC; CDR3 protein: CASSLGTAPTF
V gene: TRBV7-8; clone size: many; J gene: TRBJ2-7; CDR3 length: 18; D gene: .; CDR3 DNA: TGTGCCAGCAGCTTAGTTTCAGCGAGGACTATGGGCTCCTACGAGCAGTACTTC; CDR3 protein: CASSLVSARTMGSYEQYF
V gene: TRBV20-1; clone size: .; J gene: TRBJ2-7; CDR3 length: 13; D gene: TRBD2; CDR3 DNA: TGCAGTGCTTGGGCGAGCGGGAACTACGAGCAGTACTTC; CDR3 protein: CSAWASGNYEQYF
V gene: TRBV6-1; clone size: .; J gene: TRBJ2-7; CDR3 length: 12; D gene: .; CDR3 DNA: TGTGCCACCAGGGAGGAGGCCTACGAGCAGTACTTC; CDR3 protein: CATREEAYEQYF
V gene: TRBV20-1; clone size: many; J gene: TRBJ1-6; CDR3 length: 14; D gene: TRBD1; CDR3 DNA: TGCAGTGCAACCCGGGACAGGGGAAATTCACCCCTCCACTTT; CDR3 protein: CSATRDRGNSPLHF
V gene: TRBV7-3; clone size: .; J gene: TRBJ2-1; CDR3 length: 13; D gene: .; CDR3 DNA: TGTGCCAGCAGCTTAAGTTACAGGGATGAGCAGTTCTTC; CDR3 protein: CASSLSYRDEQFF
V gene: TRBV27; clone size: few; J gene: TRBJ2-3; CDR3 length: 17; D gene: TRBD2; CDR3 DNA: TGTGCCAGCAGTGAAATTCGGACTAGCGGGAGGACAGATACGCAGTATTTT; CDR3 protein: CASSEIRTSGRTDTQYF
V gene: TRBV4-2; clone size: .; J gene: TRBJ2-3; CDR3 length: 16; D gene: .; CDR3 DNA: TGTGCCAGCAGCCCTGATGCGGGGCCTTCCACAGATACGCAGTATTTT; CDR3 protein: CASSPDAGPSTDTQYF
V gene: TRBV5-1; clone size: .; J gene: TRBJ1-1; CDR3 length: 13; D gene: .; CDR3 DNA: TGCGCCAGCAGCCTACGGGGCCTGGAGGAAGCTTTCTTT; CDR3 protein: CASSLRGLEEAFF
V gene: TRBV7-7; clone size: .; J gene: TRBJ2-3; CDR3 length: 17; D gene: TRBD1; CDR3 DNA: TGTGCTAGCAGCTTACTTCAGGGGGCGCTGGAAACAGATACGCAGTATTTT; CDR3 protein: CASSLLQGALETDTQYF
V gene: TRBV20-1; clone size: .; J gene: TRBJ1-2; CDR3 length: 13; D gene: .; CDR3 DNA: TGCAGTGCTAGAGATCTCGGCAGCTATGGCTACACCTTC; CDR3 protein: CSARDLGSYGYTF
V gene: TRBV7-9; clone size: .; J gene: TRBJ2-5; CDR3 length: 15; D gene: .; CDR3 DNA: TGTGCCAGCAGCTTAGCTCCGGGGCACCAAGAGACCCAGTACTTC; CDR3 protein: CASSLAPGHQETQYF
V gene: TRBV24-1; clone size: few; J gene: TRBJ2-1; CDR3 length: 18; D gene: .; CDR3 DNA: TGTGCCACCAGTGCGGGGGCAAGACTGCCCGCGGGATACAATGAGCAGTTCTTC; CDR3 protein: CATSAGARLPAGYNEQFF
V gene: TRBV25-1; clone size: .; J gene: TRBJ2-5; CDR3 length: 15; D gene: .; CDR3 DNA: TGTGCCAGCAGTGAGGTCCGACCGACCGGGGAGACCCAGTACTTC; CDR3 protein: CASSEVRPTGETQYF
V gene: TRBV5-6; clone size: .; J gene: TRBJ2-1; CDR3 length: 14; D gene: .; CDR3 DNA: TGTGCCAGCAGCTTGCGAAACGGCCGGAATGAGCAGTTCTTC; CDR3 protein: CASSLRNGRNEQFF
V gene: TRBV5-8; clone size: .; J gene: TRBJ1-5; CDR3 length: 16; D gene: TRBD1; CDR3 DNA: TGTGCCAGCAGCCGAGTGGACAGGTATAGCAATCAGCCCCAGCATTTT; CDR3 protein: CASSRVDRYSNQPQHF
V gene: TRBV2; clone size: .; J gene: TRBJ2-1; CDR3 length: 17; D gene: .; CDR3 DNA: TGTGCCAGCAGTCGTTACCGGACAGTCAACTCCTACAATGAGCAGTTCTTC; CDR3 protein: CASSRYRTVNSYNEQFF
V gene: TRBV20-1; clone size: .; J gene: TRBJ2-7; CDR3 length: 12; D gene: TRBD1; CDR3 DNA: TGCAGTGCTGCGGGACAGGTTGGCGAGCAGTACTTC; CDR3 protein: CSAAGQVGEQYF
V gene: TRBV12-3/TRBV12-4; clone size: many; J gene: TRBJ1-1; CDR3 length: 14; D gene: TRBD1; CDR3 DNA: TGTGCCAGCAGCGGACGACAGGGGAACACTGAAGCTTTCTTT; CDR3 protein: CASSGRQGNTEAFF
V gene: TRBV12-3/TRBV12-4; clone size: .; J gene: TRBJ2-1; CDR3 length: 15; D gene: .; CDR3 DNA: TGTGCCAGCAGGTTAGAGTCAAGGGTCGTTAATGAGCAGTTCTTC; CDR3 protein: CASRLESRVVNEQFF
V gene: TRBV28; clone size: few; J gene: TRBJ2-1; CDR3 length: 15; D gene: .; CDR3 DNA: TGTGCCAGCAGTTTAACGATTTACAGGGAGAATGAGCAGTTCTTC; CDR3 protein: CASSLTIYRENEQFF
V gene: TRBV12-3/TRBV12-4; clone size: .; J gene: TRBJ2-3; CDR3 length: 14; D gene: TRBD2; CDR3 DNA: TGTGCCAGCACCGGGAGGGGGGGCACAGATACGCAGTATTTT; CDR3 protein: CASTGRGGTDTQYF